These T cell receptor beta chains were read from a single sample in a study of radiotherapy plus CTLA-4 blockade in lung cancer. TCRdb's table, derived via immunoSEQ multiplex PCR, lists solely in-frame clones and lacks some. The sample has about 81,000 clones; roughly 78% are singletons. Here the sequenced sample was peripheral blood, taken from a patient treated with radiotherapy plus ipilimumab. The source is a human donor with non-small cell lung cancer that progressed on radiotherapy plus ipilimumab. CDR3s include the opening cysteine and the closing phenylalanine or tryptophan. The D gene is left open where the match is weak. Size tells how often a clone was seen (once, few, many) or the class of an expanded clone, and some rows leave it out.

v_call,d_call,clone_size,j_call,cdr3_aa,cdr3_nt
TRBV4-1,.,few,TRBJ1-2,CASSQRSFAVNYGYTF,TGCGCCAGCAGCCAAAGATCCTTTGCCGTCAACTATGGCTACACCTTC
TRBV30,TRBD2,.,TRBJ2-7,CGWSLWGGTGAYEQYF,TGTGGCTGGAGTTTATGGGGAGGGACTGGTGCCTACGAGCAGTACTTC
TRBV9,.,.,TRBJ1-6,CASSVDPSTGGENSPLHF,TGTGCCAGCAGCGTAGATCCCTCGACAGGCGGCGAGAATTCACCCCTCCACTTT
TRBV6-5,.,.,TRBJ2-7,CASSYNQGPYEQYF,TGTGCCAGCAGTTACAACCAGGGCCCCTACGAGCAGTACTTC
TRBV7-2,.,.,TRBJ2-6,CASSLPGSGANVLTF,TGTGCCAGCAGCTTGCCAGGGTCTGGGGCCAACGTCCTGACTTTC
TRBV5-6,.,.,TRBJ2-7,CASTGRVPHVEQYF,TGTGCCAGCACCGGGCGGGTCCCCCACGTCGAGCAGTACTTC
TRBV19,TRBD2,.,TRBJ2-7,CASSSEGGLAGDEQYF,TGTGCCAGTAGTTCAGAAGGAGGACTAGCGGGGGACGAGCAGTACTTC
TRBV2,.,.,TRBJ1-2,CASNSGGGYTF,TGTGCCAGCAACAGTGGAGGTGGCTACACCTTC
TRBV9,TRBD1,.,TRBJ1-1,CASSVAGTAEAFF,TGTGCCAGCAGCGTAGCCGGGACAGCTGAAGCTTTCTTT
TRBV27,.,.,TRBJ1-1,CASSLSWTGDTEAFF,TGTGCCAGCAGTTTATCCTGGACCGGCGACACTGAAGCTTTCTTT
TRBV18,.,few,TRBJ2-7,CASSPPDGTYEQYF,TGTGCCAGCTCACCACCGGACGGGACCTACGAGCAGTACTTC
TRBV5-1,TRBD1,.,TRBJ1-1,CASRTGTGSSEAFF,TGCGCCAGCAGGACCGGGACAGGGTCTTCTGAAGCTTTCTTT
TRBV28,.,few,TRBJ1-5,CASSWGHELEGPQHF,TGTGCCAGCAGTTGGGGACACGAGCTTGAGGGGCCCCAGCATTTT
TRBV7-3,.,.,TRBJ2-3,CASSPSSSPDTQYF,TGTGCCAGCAGCCCGAGCTCCTCACCAGATACGCAGTATTTT
TRBV28,.,few,TRBJ1-4,CASRRATNEKLFF,TGTGCCAGTCGCCGGGCAACTAATGAAAAACTGTTTTTT
TRBV18,.,.,TRBJ2-7,CASSVGQLTYEQYF,TGTGCCAGCTCGGTTGGACAGTTAACCTACGAGCAGTACTTC
TRBV28,.,once,TRBJ1-4,CASSPGGNEKLFF,TGTGCCAGCAGCCCCGGGGGAAATGAAAAACTGTTTTTT
TRBV28,.,.,TRBJ1-2,CASSSVFAIGDNYGYTF,TGTGCCAGCAGTTCTGTGTTCGCGATCGGGGATAACTATGGCTACACCTTC
TRBV7-2,TRBD1,few,TRBJ1-4,CASSLAGTGEEKLFF,TGTGCCAGCAGCTTAGCCGGGACAGGGGAGGAAAAACTGTTTTTT
TRBV7-3,.,.,TRBJ1-1,CASSAHGGELEAFF,TGTGCCAGCAGCGCTCACGGGGGGGAGCTTGAAGCTTTCTTT